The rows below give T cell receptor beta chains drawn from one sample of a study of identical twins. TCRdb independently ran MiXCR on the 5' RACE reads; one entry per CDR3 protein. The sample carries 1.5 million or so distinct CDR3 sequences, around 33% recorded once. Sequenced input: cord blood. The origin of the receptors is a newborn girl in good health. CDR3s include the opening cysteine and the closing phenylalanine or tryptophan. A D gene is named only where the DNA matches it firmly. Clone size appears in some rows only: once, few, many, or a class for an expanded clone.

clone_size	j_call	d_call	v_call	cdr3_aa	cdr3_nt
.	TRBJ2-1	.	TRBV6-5	CASRFVTVGEQFF	TGTGCCAGCAGGTTCGTTACAGTGGGTGAGCAGTTCTTC
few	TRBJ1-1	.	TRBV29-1	CSVNTGKYTEAFF	TGCAGCGTAAACACAGGGAAGTACACTGAAGCTTTCTTT
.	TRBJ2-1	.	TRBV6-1	CASSVHEAGIIGEQFF	TGTGCCAGCAGTGTGCATGAGGCGGGGATCATCGGTGAGCAGTTCTTC
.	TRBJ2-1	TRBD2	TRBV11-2	CASRSTSGRAIREQFF	TGTGCCAGCAGGTCAACTAGCGGGAGGGCAATCCGCGAGCAGTTCTTC
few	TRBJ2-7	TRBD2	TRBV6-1	CASRGLAGDYEQYF	TGTGCCAGCAGGGGACTAGCGGGAGATTACGAGCAGTACTTC
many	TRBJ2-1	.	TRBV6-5	CATLASYNEQFF	TGTGCCACTCTAGCGTCCTACAATGAGCAGTTCTTC
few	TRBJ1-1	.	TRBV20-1	CSARDLWGHEAFF	TGCAGTGCTAGAGATCTCTGGGGGCATGAAGCTTTCTTT
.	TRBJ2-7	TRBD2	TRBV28	CASSTSGSPVDEQYF	TGTGCCAGCAGTACTAGCGGGAGCCCAGTTGACGAGCAGTACTTC
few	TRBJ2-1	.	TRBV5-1	CASSLEAAAAVYNEQFF	TGCGCCAGCAGCTTGGAGGCGGCGGCGGCGGTCTACAATGAGCAGTTCTTC
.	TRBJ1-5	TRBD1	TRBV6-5	CASSYKDRGQPQHF	TGTGCCAGCAGTTACAAGGACAGGGGTCAGCCCCAGCATTTT
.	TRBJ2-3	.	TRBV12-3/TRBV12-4	CASSFSRGFTDTQYF	TGTGCCAGCAGTTTCTCCAGGGGATTCACAGATACGCAGTATTTT
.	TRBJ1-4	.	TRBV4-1	CASSTRVVINEKLFF	TGCGCCAGCAGCACCAGGGTAGTCATTAATGAAAAACTGTTTTTT
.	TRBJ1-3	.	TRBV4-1	CASSPGLLSGNTIYF	TGCGCCAGCAGCCCGGGCCTTCTCTCTGGAAACACCATATATTTT
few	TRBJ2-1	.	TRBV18	CASSRSTYNEQFF	TGTGCCAGCTCACGGTCCACCTACAATGAGCAGTTCTTC
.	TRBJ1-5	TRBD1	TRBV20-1	CSAKTGRQGQPQHF	TGCAGTGCAAAGACAGGGCGTCAAGGTCAGCCCCAGCATTTT
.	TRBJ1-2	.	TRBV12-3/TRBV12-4	CASSLALTGAGYTF	TGTGCCAGCAGTTTAGCGCTTACGGGAGCTGGCTACACCTTC
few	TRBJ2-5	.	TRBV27	CASSFRGPGTQETQYF	TGTGCCAGCAGTTTTCGGGGCCCCGGGACCCAAGAGACCCAGTACTTC
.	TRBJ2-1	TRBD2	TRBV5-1	CASSLATSGGYYNEQFF	TGCGCCAGCAGCTTGGCCACTAGCGGGGGCTACTACAATGAGCAGTTCTTC
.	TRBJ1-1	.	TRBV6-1	CASSPGHSLNTEAFF	TGTGCCAGCAGCCCGGGACACTCTTTGAACACTGAAGCTTTCTTT
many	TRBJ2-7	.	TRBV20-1	CSDRTVSYEQYF	TGCAGCGACCGGACGGTCTCCTACGAGCAGTACTTC
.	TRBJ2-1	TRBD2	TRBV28	CASTRASSGYNEQFF	TGTGCCAGCACCAGGGCCTCTAGCGGTTACAATGAGCAGTTCTTC
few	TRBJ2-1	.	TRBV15	CATSRDLGDYNEQFF	TGTGCCACCAGCAGAGATCTTGGGGACTACAATGAGCAGTTCTTC
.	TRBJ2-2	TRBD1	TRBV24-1	CATSDLDRAGELFF	TGTGCCACCAGTGATTTGGACAGGGCCGGGGAGCTGTTTTTT
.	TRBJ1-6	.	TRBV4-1	CASSQVGRGYSPLHF	TGCGCCAGCAGCCAAGTGGGAAGGGGTTATTCACCCCTCCACTTT
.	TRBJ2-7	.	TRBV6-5	CASSYRNPYEQYF	TGTGCCAGCAGTTACCGAAACCCCTACGAGCAGTACTTC
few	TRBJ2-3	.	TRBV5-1	CASSLVQGRISTDTQYF	TGCGCCAGCAGCTTGGTCCAGGGACGGATTAGCACAGATACGCAGTATTTT
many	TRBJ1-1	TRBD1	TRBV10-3	CAISGTDASEAFF	TGTGCCATCAGCGGGACAGACGCCTCTGAAGCTTTCTTT
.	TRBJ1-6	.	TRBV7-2	CASSATTGTTRNPPLHF	TGTGCCAGCAGCGCGACGACCGGGACAACTCGAAATCCACCCCTCCACTTT
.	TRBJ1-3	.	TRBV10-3	CAISEVRVEVSGNTIYF	TGTGCCATCAGCGAGGTTCGCGTAGAGGTCTCTGGAAACACCATATATTTT